One sample yielded the 22 T cell receptor beta chains listed below, sequenced in a study of CD8 T cells in ankylosing spondylitis. Overall study findings and caveats: Blood from ankylosing spondylitis patients appeared to carry a characteristic roughly eight-variant TCR beta motif.

A single record per CDR3 protein comes from TCRdb applying MiXCR to the 5' RACE reads. The sample gives about 450,000 distinct CDR3 sequences, roughly a quarter of which show up once; 0.75% to 0.9% is in the top ten. These receptors have no known antigen. Input material: blood, either unsorted or a sorted T cell fraction (not recorded which). The receptors derive from a male donor with ankylosing spondylitis.

The chain uses TRBV5-1 and TRBJ1-5; weak D call: TRBD1 (6 bases). The germline V gene has CDR1 SGHRS and CDR2 YFSETQ. V was pared by 5 bases and J by 3 bases, with 15 bases between. The CDR3 has 15 residues. The CDR3: CASSPGGRSNQPQHF. CDR3 sequence (DNA): TGCGCCAGCAGTCCCGGGGGCAGGTCCAATCAGCCCCAGCATTTT. Looking up the rest from reference TRBV5-1 and TRBJ1-5 gives the full variable domain: KAGVTQTPRYLIKTRGQQVTLSCSPISGHRSVSWYQQTPGQGLQFLFEYFSETQRNKGNFPGRFSGRQFSNSRSEMNVSTLELGDSALYLCASSPGGRSNQPQHFGDGTRLSIL.

This clonotype appeared a few times. The V call is TRBV14, the J call TRBJ2-2; D gene uncertain. V was clipped by 0 bases and J by 8 bases, with 7 bases between them. CDR1 is SGHDN and CDR2 is FVKESK in the germline V gene. CDR3 length equals 13 residues. CDR3 bases: TGTGCCAGCAGCCAAGATGTGTGGGGGGAGCTGTTTTTT. This sequence encodes CASSQDVWGELFF. Variable domain in full (rest from reference TRBV14 and TRBJ2-2): EAGVTQFPSHSVIEKGQTVTLRCDPISGHDNLYWYRRVMGKEIKFLLHFVKESKQDESGMPNNRFLAERTGGTYSTLKVQPAELEDSGVYFCASSQDVWGELFFGEGSRLTVL.

This clonotype was detected a few times. The chain uses TRBV29-1 and TRBJ2-1; 9 bases fit TRBD2. CDR1 and CDR2 (germline): SQVTM, ANQGSEA. CDR3 length: 16 residues. V gave up 6 bases and J gave up 9 bases; unmatched junction bases: 18. For the CDR3, the DNA is TGCAGCGTAGAGGGCCCGGGACTAGCCTATCAGGGTGAGCAGTTCTTC. Translation: CSVEGPGLAYQGEQFF.

V gene TRBV20-1 combines with J gene TRBJ1-2; D is ambiguous. Trimming cost V 1 base and J 8 bases, with 8 bases left between them. The CDR3 loop spans 11 amino acids. From germline, CDR1 is DFQATT and CDR2 SNEGSKA (reference sequence). CDR3 nucleotide sequence: TGCAGTGCTAGAGCTCCCGGGGGCTACACCTTC. Encoded protein: CSARAPGGYTF.

This clonotype appeared a few times. V is TRBV11-2 and J is TRBJ2-1; D unresolved. From germline, CDR1 is SGHAT and CDR2 FQNNGV. The ends were cut back, 2 bases at V and 10 bases at J, with 6 bases in the middle. The CDR3 is 11 amino acids. The CDR3, as DNA: TGTGCCAGCAGCTTATTCGAGGAGCAGTTCTTC. Translating it yields CASSLFEEQFF.

This chain joins TRBV2 and TRBJ2-7; 10 nucleotides match TRBD1. The CDR3 contains 14 residues. The V segment lost 10 bases and the J segment 0 bases; nucleotides outside the gene matches: 6. Per germline, CDR1 SNHLY and CDR2 FYNNEI. The CDR3, as DNA: TGTGCCACCCGCCGGGACAGGGGCTCCTACGAGCAGTACTTC. Translated: CATRRDRGSYEQYF.

This clonotype has more than one count but fewer than ten. The chain uses TRBV18 and TRBJ1-6, with TRBD1 matching over 9 bases. The V segment lost 2 bases and the J segment 7 bases; nucleotides outside the gene matches: 6. CDR1 KGHSH and CDR2 LQKENI come from the germline V gene. The CDR3 loop spans 16 amino acids. The DNA of the CDR3 is TGTGCCAGCTCACCAACGGGGACAGGGAGAAATTCACCCCTCCACTTT. Translated, it gives CASSPTGTGRNSPLHF.

This clonotype showed up just a few times. The chain has TRBV29-1 and TRBJ2-1; D is undetermined. Trimming shortened V by 6 bases and J by 2 bases, and 11 bases separated the two germline ends. CDR3 length equals 13 residues. CDR1 is SQVTM, CDR2 ANQGSEA, per germline. CDR3 in DNA: TGCAGCGTCCCAACGGGCCCCTACAATGAGCAGTTCTTC. Its protein is CSVPTGPYNEQFF.

CDR3: CASSLSGRQPQHF. In nucleotides, the CDR3 is TGCGCCAGCAGCTTAAGCGGCAGGCAGCCCCAGCATTTT. The chain couples TRBV5-1 to TRBJ1-5; no reliable D call. The CDR3 loop spans 13 amino acids. Germline V gives CDR1 SGHRS, CDR2 YFSETQ. The V end was cut by 2 bases, the J end by 7 bases, with 10 bases between.

The chain employs TRBV3-1 and TRBJ1-2; D perhaps matches TRBD1 (6 bases). CDR1 and CDR2 from the germline V gene are LGHDT and YNNKEL (reference sequence). This CDR3 has 13 amino acids. Between the trimmed V and J ends, which lost 2 bases and 6 bases, there was a span of 10 bases. The CDR3: CASSQLEGDGYTF. Written as DNA, the CDR3 is TGTGCCAGCAGCCAACTGGAGGGGGATGGCTACACCTTC.

This clonotype was observed a few times. J is TRBJ2-1 and V is TRBV4-1, with D perhaps assigned TRBD1 or TRBD2 (5 bases each). V was clipped by 4 bases and J by 6 bases, with 16 bases between them. The CDR3 spans 15 residues. The germline V gene encodes CDR1 MGHRA and CDR2 YSYEKL. The CDR3 reads CASSRQVGESNEQFF. For the CDR3, the DNA is TGCGCCAGCAGCCGCCAGGTGGGGGAGAGCAATGAGCAGTTCTTC.

The table lists this clonotype with many counts. This chain links TRBV3-1 with TRBJ2-5; D unresolved. This CDR3 is built from 12 residues. The V end lost 5 bases, the J end lost 5 bases, and 9 bases lay between the germline ends. CDR1 and CDR2 from the germline V gene are LGHDT and YNNKEL (reference sequence). This CDR3 is CASSFRAETQYF. CDR3 nucleotide sequence: TGTGCCAGCAGCTTCCGGGCGGAGACCCAGTACTTC.

The chain links TRBV6-5 to TRBJ2-3, with 8 bases matching TRBD2. V lost 0 bases and J lost 2; bases outside the gene matches: 7. Germline V gene lookup returns CDR1 MNHEY and CDR2 SVGAGI. The CDR3 covers 17 residues. The DNA of the CDR3 is TGTGCCAGCAGTTACTCGGATCAGCGGGAGCCCACAGATACGCAGTATTTT. It is translated as CASSYSDQREPTDTQYF.

This clonotype was detected a few times. The V gene is TRBV5-1, the J gene TRBJ2-2; 10 bases agree with TRBD2. From germline, CDR1 is SGHRS and CDR2 YFSETQ. Unmatched junction bases numbered 3, after V lost 0 bases and J lost 4 bases. The CDR3 totals 16 residues. CDR3 nucleotide sequence: TGCGCCAGCAGCTTGGCGCCTAGCGGGAGCACCGGGGAGCTGTTTTTT. Amino acid sequence: CASSLAPSGSTGELFF.

This chain joins TRBV11-2 and TRBJ2-7; a weak D match, TRBD1 (5 bases). The V gene's germline CDR1 is SGHAT and CDR2 FQNNGV. Trimming pared 1 base from V and 3 bases from J, leaving 10 bases between. CDR3 size: 14 residues. CDR3 in amino acids: CASSLGGTIYEQYV. The CDR3 region has the DNA TGTGCCAGCAGCTTAGGGGGCACGATCTACGAGCAGTACGTC.

The CDR3 here is CASSETNSYNEQFF. The CDR3 DNA reads TGCGCCAGCAGTGAGACTAACTCCTACAATGAGCAGTTCTTC. The chain recombines TRBV10-1 with TRBJ2-1; D gene ambiguous. The CDR3 extends over 14 amino acids. The V gene lost 2 bases and the J gene lost 0 bases, with 5 bases spanning the gap. Germline V gene data show CDR1 as WNHNN and CDR2 as SYGVQD (reference sequence).

The V gene is TRBV2, the J gene TRBJ1-1; no firm D call. Germline lookup yields CDR1 SNHLY and CDR2 FYNNEI. The ends were cut back, 3 bases at V and 11 bases at J, with 16 bases in the middle. There are 13 residues in the CDR3. This chain's CDR3 is CASSDVPRPAAFF. CDR3 bases: TGTGCCAGCAGTGATGTTCCAAGGCCAGCTGCTTTCTTT.

This clonotype was seen at least ten times. This chain links TRBV12-3 or TRBV12-4 with TRBJ2-5; D is undetermined. The CDR3 runs 13 residues. Trimming removed 3 bases from V and 0 bases from J, with 5 bases in between. The CDR3 protein is CASSFRYQETQYF. CDR3 DNA: TGTGCCAGCAGTTTCCGGTACCAAGAGACCCAGTACTTC.

This clonotype was detected only a few times. The chain uses TRBV29-1 and TRBJ2-3, with 8 nucleotides matching TRBD1. CDR1 and CDR2 from the germline V gene are SQVTM and ANQGSEA. V gave up 4 bases and J gave up 6 bases; unmatched junction bases: 0. The CDR3 has 11 amino acids. Written as DNA, the CDR3 is TGCAGCGTTGGGGACAGGGATACGCAGTATTTT. Translating it yields CSVGDRDTQYF.

This clonotype has only a few counts. CDR3 amino acids: CASNWYGNTEAFF. CDR3 sequence (DNA): TGTGCCAGCAACTGGTATGGGAACACTGAAGCTTTCTTT. This chain links TRBV7-9 with TRBJ1-1, with D unresolved. V lost 7 bases, J lost 1 base, and 10 bases lay in between. Germline CDR1 reads SEHNR; CDR2 reads FQNEAQ (reference sequence). The CDR3 runs 13 residues.

The chain carries TRBV12-3 or TRBV12-4 and TRBJ2-5; perhaps TRBD2 as D (5 bases). The V end was cut by 0 bases, the J end by 2 bases, with 13 bases between. The CDR3 is 16 residues long. CDR3 loop: CASSLALRTDQETQYF. For the CDR3, the DNA is TGTGCCAGCAGTTTAGCGCTAAGGACTGATCAAGAGACCCAGTACTTC.

The sample holds a few counts of this clonotype. The chain recombines TRBV7-9 with TRBJ1-5; no reliable D call. The CDR3 totals 14 residues. Trimming pared 1 base from V and 5 bases from J, leaving 9 bases between. The germline gives CDR1 SEHNR, CDR2 FQNEAQ (reference sequence). The CDR3 protein is CASSLEGADQPQHF. In DNA, the CDR3 is TGTGCCAGCAGCTTAGAGGGAGCCGATCAGCCCCAGCATTTT.